This entry lists 13 T cell receptor beta chains sequenced from one sample in a study of a mutant IDH1 vaccine in newly diagnosed glioma. As to time point: week 23, last vaccination. The study gave 300 ug of mutant IDH1 20-mer peptide per vaccine dose, with topical imiquimod. The data were produced by immunoSEQ multiplex PCR, yet TCRdb's version contains in-frame clones alone and is incomplete. The table records 50,000 to 70,000 clones, about 81% of them present only once. These receptors are not linked to any known antigen. The sample here was PBMCs, taken from a glioma patient whose treatment included an IDH1 peptide vaccine. Source of these receptors: a woman aged 40 to 49 with glioma. Some clones in this sample may be carry-over from other donors' samples.

The chain employs TRBV5-1 and TRBJ2-5, with 10 bases aligning to TRBD2. The CDR3 consists of 16 residues. Germline CDR1 SGHRS, CDR2 YFSETQ. The V segment lost 2 bases and the J segment 1 base; nucleotides outside the gene matches: 5. The CDR3 DNA reads as TGCGCCAGCAGCTTTGATAGCGGGGGGCCCCAAGAGACCCAGTACTTC. Protein sequence: CASSFDSGGPQETQYF.

The chain uses TRBV20-1 and TRBJ2-5; D call uncertain. Germline CDR1 is DFQATT and CDR2 is SNEGSKA (reference sequence). This CDR3 comprises 11 residues. Trimming cost V 7 bases and J 5 bases, with 11 bases left between them. The CDR3, as DNA: TGCAGTGTCGACCCAGATGAGACCCAGTACTTC. Encoded protein: CSVDPDETQYF.

The V call is TRBV5-4, the J call TRBJ1-2, with D tentatively TRBD1 (5 bases). Germline lookup yields CDR1 SGHNT and CDR2 YYREEE (reference sequence). The CDR3 is 14 amino acids. V shed 4 bases and J shed 8 bases, with 18 bases lying between them. The CDR3 DNA sequence: TGTGCCAGCAGCCTATCGGTCGGGGCGCGAGGCTACACCTTC. Encoded protein: CASSLSVGARGYTF.

This chain links TRBV11-2 with TRBJ1-1; D remains unclear. CDR3 size: 16 residues. CDR1 and CDR2 from the germline V gene are SGHAT and FQNNGV. The V and J ends lost 4 bases and 5 bases respectively, with 20 bases between them. The DNA of the CDR3 is TGTGCCAGCAGCTCACCTACCTTTAGCGATGGGACTGAAGCTTTCTTT. Translating it yields CASSSPTFSDGTEAFF.

The gene calls are TRBV6-6 and TRBJ1-1; the match to TRBD1 covers 8 bases. The CDR3 extends over 13 amino acids. Germline assignment: CDR1 MNHNY and CDR2 SVGAGI (reference sequence). Trimming cost V 2 bases and J 11 bases; bases outside gene matches: 7. The DNA of the CDR3 is TGTGCCAGCAGTTACCGGACAGGGTCCGTGGCTTTCTTT. This gives the protein CASSYRTGSVAFF.

The chain couples TRBV6-5 to TRBJ2-3, with D possibly matching TRBD2 (6 bases). V shed 2 bases and J shed 1 base, with 10 bases lying between them. CDR3 length: 15 amino acids. Looked up from germline, CDR1 is MNHEY and CDR2 is SVGAGI. The chain's CDR3 is CASSYGGSGTDTQYF. CDR3 DNA: TGTGCCAGCAGTTACGGGGGGTCGGGCACAGATACGCAGTATTTT.

The gene calls are TRBV19 and TRBJ2-6; no reliable D call. The ends were cut back, 5 bases at V and 0 bases at J, with 11 bases in the middle. The CDR3 is 16 amino acids. CDR1 LNHDA and CDR2 SQIVND come from the germline V gene (reference sequence). The CDR3 loop is CASSFRASSGANVLTF. The CDR3 coding sequence is TGTGCCAGTAGTTTTCGGGCCTCCTCTGGGGCCAACGTCCTGACTTTC.

This clone was seen a handful of times. The junction does not match germline at one end; this may be a read error. This sequence joins TRBV7-7 and TRBJ1-4; 7 positions match TRBD1. The germline gives CDR1 SSHAT, CDR2 FNYEAQ (reference sequence). This CDR3 spans 17 amino acids. This CDR3 reads CASSPGGRTTTNEKLFF. The CDR3 nucleotides are TGTGCTAGCAGCCCAGGGGGACGCACGACAACTAATGAAAAACTGTTTTTT.

This clone occurred once. The gene calls are TRBV7-2 and TRBJ1-2, with 12 nucleotides matching TRBD1. Germline V lookup: CDR1 SGHTA, CDR2 FQGNSA. The ends lost 5 bases at V and 8 bases at J; junction bases unmatched: 6. This CDR3 has 14 residues. For the CDR3, the DNA is TGTGCCAGCAGCGCCGGGACAGGGGGCCGAGGCTACACCTTC. Protein: CASSAGTGGRGYTF.

The chain has TRBV25-1 and TRBJ2-7, with TRBD1 matching over 7 bases. Germline assignment: CDR1 MGHDK and CDR2 SYGVNS. This CDR3 region has 13 residues. The trim removed 6 bases at V and 2 bases at J, leaving 4 bases unmatched. The CDR3 DNA sequence: TGTGCCAGCAGCCGGACAGGTACCTACGAGCAGTACTTC. It encodes CASSRTGTYEQYF.

The rearrangement joins TRBV6-6 to TRBJ1-1, with D possibly TRBD1 on 5 matching bases. The V end lost 4 bases, the J end lost 10 bases, and 22 bases lay between the germline ends. The CDR3 length is 15 residues. Germline CDR1 and CDR2: MNHNY and SVGAGI (reference sequence). The CDR3 DNA sequence: TGTGCCAGCAGTTCATATGAGCCAGGGCGATTAGGAGCTTTCTTT. Protein sequence: CASSSYEPGRLGAFF.

The V and J genes are TRBV2 and TRBJ1-2, with 8 nucleotides matching TRBD1. The V and J ends lost 6 bases and 0 bases, in that order; junction bases with no gene match: 3. Germline CDR1 is SNHLY and CDR2 is FYNNEI. The CDR3 spans 14 residues. CDR3 nucleotides: TGTGCCAGCAGGGTGGACAGGGCTAACTATGGCTACACCTTC. It specifies CASRVDRANYGYTF.

This chain joins TRBV5-1 and TRBJ2-5, with 9 bases identical to TRBD1. The CDR3 length is 15 residues. V trimming: 0 bases; J trimming: 0 bases; junction bases outside the gene matches: 0. Germline CDR1 reads SGHRS; CDR2 reads YFSETQ. The CDR3 region is CASSLGDRDQETQYF. CDR3 in DNA: TGCGCCAGCAGCTTGGGGGACAGGGACCAAGAGACCCAGTACTTC.